The rows below give T cell receptor beta chains drawn from one sample of a study of neurological immune-mediated disorders. One entry per CDR3 protein, called by TCRdb with MiXCR from the 5' RACE reads. The sample carries around 70,000 distinct CDR3 sequences, 4% to 6% recorded once. Sequenced input: PBMCs. These receptors all come from a young man with multiple sclerosis. The conserved cysteine and the conserved F or W are not part of the CDR3 here. Size is stated for part of the rows, as once, few or many counts, or as a class when the clone is expanded.

size	V	J	CDR3
NA	TRBV5-1	TRBJ2-7	ASSLVGSTPEGEQY
many	TRBV9	TRBJ2-3	ASSVVASGADTQY
many	TRBV15	TRBJ2-4	ATSRRSTEAKNIQY
many	TRBV20-1	TRBJ1-5	SARAGRDQPQH
many	TRBV27	TRBJ2-1	ASSQTSGRANEQF
many	TRBV20-1	TRBJ2-7	SAPNGGRRSEQY
many	TRBV9	TRBJ2-1	ASSVVGTSGGVGNEQF
many	TRBV20-1	TRBJ2-7	SAREWRTPYEQY
many	TRBV10-3	TRBJ2-2	AILARTSESGELF
many	TRBV9	TRBJ2-1	ASSPRGAGNEQF
many	TRBV20-1	TRBJ1-2	SASMQGARANYGYT
NA	TRBV29-1	TRBJ2-1	SVVPRNIQGAYWNEQF
many	TRBV11-2	TRBJ1-2	ASSLARTGYT
NA	TRBV20-1	TRBJ2-1	KVDRGNEQF
many	TRBV7-3	TRBJ2-7	ASSLGPGQGAYEQY
many	TRBV7-2	TRBJ2-7	ASSLGPPLLAGGTYEQY
many	TRBV27	TRBJ2-1	ASSLSLLAEQF
many	TRBV15	TRBJ2-2	ATSSWTGGSTGELF
NA	TRBV5-5	TRBJ1-6	ASSSNMGIQDNSPLH
many	TRBV20-1	TRBJ2-6	SARDMGRANVLT
many	TRBV14	TRBJ1-1	ASSQSGNTEAF
many	TRBV20-1	TRBJ2-5	SASGRGTETQY
many	TRBV7-2	TRBJ1-2	ASGGGGRGVYGYT
many	TRBV7-2	TRBJ1-4	ASSPRGGTNEKLF
many	TRBV10-3	TRBJ2-5	AINPVAGGPRPEETQY
many	TRBV6-2/TRBV6-3	TRBJ2-2	ATGNTGELF
many	TRBV5-1	TRBJ2-5	ASSLKGLVTETQY
few	TRBV20-1	TRBJ2-4	SARSQGMPY
many	TRBV3-1	TRBJ2-2	ASSQGPANTGELF
many	TRBV7-9	TRBJ2-1	ASSSRPWVMWGEQF
few	TRBV20-1	TRBJ2-3	SARDEGVDTQY
many	TRBV12-3/TRBV12-4	TRBJ1-2	ASSLGIGYGYT
many	TRBV20-1	TRBJ1-2	SAWTENYGYT
many	TRBV11-2	TRBJ2-2	ASSPPTSGGANTGELF
many	TRBV5-6	TRBJ2-3	ASSQADTQY
many	TRBV5-6	TRBJ1-1	ASSWDREMNTEAF
many	TRBV28	TRBJ2-7	ASGASYEQY
NA	TRBV12-3/TRBV12-4	TRBJ1-5	ASSPRQGRYSNQPQH
many	TRBV29-1	TRBJ1-1	SVLGRMGPVDTEAF
many	TRBV29-1	TRBJ2-7	SVVPTSGGNSYEQY
NA	TRBV2	TRBJ2-1	ASSVEQEQF
many	TRBV6-1	TRBJ2-1	ASTAILYNEQF
NA	TRBV5-1	TRBJ2-1	ASSLWMGDRVRDNEQF
many	TRBV29-1	TRBJ2-7	SVVSGNYEQY
many	TRBV6-1	TRBJ1-1	ASRLDPGRGTEAF
medium-sized	TRBV5-1	TRBJ1-2	ASSLQQGNGYT
many	TRBV4-2	TRBJ2-1	ASSQLPKTVRNEQF
many	TRBV24-1	TRBJ2-1	ATSEQGSYNEQF
many	TRBV20-1	TRBJ2-2	SARGAGGRRLGELF
many	TRBV20-1	TRBJ2-7	SARRRLHSGDTKQY